This TCR beta chain is drawn from a study of human T cells and chemical hapten exposure. Study-wide background: Subjects had 2% DPC placed on about 2 cm by about 2 cm of upper inner arm skin for sensitization. Study findings and constraints: Donors in the study had alopecia, meaning their immune response may differ from healthy people's.

This CDR3 region has 16 residues. V lost 4 bases, J lost 4 bases, and 11 bases stayed unmatched. CDR1 is SGDLS, CDR2 YYNGEE, per germline. At least ten counts were recorded for this clonotype. Its antigen remains unidentified. Described time point: patch test 2, 6 weeks after DPC sensitization. Treatment defined: therapeutic diphenylcyclopropenone sensitization with weekly scalp DPC. The study extracted total RNA from unfractionated whole blood. Individual cDNA molecules each carried unique molecular identifiers attached by the library. One entry per CDR3 protein, called by TCRdb with MiXCR from the RACE reads. Seen here are around 67,000 distinct CDR3 sequences, 8.5% observed once, and the top ten hold nearly 3.5%.

The specimen comprised whole blood, sampled in connection with sensitization to the hapten diphenylcyclopropenone (DPC). The rearrangement uses TRBV9 and TRBJ1-5; TRBD1 agrees at 7 bases. This TCR was sampled from a woman aged 45 to 65 with alopecia areata. Some clones in this sample may be carry-over from other donors' samples. The CDR3 bases are TGTGCCAGCAGCCGGGACAGAGGTAGCGGAAATCAGCCCCAGCATTTT. Residues: CASSRDRGSGNQPQHF.